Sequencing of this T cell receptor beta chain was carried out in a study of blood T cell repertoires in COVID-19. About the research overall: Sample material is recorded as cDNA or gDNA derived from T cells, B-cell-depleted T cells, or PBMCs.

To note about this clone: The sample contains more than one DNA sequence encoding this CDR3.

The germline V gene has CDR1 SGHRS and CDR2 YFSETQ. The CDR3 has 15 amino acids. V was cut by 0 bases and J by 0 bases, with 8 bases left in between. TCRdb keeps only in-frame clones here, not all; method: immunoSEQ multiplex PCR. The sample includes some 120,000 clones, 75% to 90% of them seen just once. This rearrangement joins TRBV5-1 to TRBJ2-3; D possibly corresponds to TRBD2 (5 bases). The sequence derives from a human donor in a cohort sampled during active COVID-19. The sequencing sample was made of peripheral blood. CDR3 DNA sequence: TGCGCCAGCAGCTTGGGCGGCGGGAGCACAGATACGCAGTATTTT. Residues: CASSLGGGSTDTQYF. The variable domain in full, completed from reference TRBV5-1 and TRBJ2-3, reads KAGVTQTPRYLIKTRGQQVTLSCSPISGHRSVSWYQQTPGQGLQFLFEYFSETQRNKGNFPGRFSGRQFSNSRSEMNVSTLELGDSALYLCASSLGGGSTDTQYFGPGTRLTVL.